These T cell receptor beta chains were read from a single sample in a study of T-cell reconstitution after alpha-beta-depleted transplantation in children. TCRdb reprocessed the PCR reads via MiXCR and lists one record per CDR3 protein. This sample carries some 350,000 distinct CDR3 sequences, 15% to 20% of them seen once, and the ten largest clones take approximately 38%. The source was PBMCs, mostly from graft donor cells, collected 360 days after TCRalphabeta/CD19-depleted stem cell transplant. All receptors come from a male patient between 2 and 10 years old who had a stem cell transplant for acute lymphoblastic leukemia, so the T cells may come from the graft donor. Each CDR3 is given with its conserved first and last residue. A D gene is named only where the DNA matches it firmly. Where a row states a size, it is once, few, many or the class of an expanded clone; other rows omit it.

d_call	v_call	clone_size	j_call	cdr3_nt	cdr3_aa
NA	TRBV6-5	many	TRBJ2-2	TGTGCCAGCAGTTTAGCTTCTCTCTCGAGCACCGGGGAGCTGTTTTTT	CASSLASLSSTGELFF
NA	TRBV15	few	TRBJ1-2	TGTGCCACCAGCAGAGAAGTTAGGAGGATGGAGGATGGCTACACCTTC	CATSREVRRMEDGYTF
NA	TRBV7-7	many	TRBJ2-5	TGTGCTAGCAGCTTCGGGCCTAAAGAGACCCAGTACTTC	CASSFGPKETQYF
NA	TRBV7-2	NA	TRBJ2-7	TGTGCCAGCACCTCCCCCTCCTACGAGCAGTACTTC	CASTSPSYEQYF
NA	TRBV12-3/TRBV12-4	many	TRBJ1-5	TGTGCCAGCAGTTTCGACCGGGGTCCCAATCAGCCCCAGCATTTT	CASSFDRGPNQPQHF
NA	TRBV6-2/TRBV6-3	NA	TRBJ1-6	TGTGCCAGCAGTTACTCAAGTTCACCCCTCCACTTT	CASSYSSSPLHF
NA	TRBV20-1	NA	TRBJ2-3	TGCAGTGCTAGAGGTCCGACCCAGACAGATACGCAGTATTTT	CSARGPTQTDTQYF
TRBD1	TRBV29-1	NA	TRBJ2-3	TGCAGCGTTGAATGGTCAGGGGGCTTGCTAGGGGATACGCAGTATTTT	CSVEWSGGLLGDTQYF
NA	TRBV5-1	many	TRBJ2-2	TGCGCCAGCAGCGTAGAGAACACCGGGGAGCTGTTTTTT	CASSVENTGELFF
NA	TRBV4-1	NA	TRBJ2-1	TGCGCCAGCAGCCAACAGGGGAACTACAATGAGCAGTTCTTC	CASSQQGNYNEQFF
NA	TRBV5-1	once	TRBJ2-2	TGCGCCAGCAGTAGGGGGGACAACACCGGGGAGCTGTTTTTT	CASSRGDNTGELFF
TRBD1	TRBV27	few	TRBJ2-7	TGTGCCAGCACCCTCCACGGGACAGGGTTCTACGAGCAGTACTTC	CASTLHGTGFYEQYF
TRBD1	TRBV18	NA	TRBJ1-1	TGTGCCAGCTCGGCTGACAGGGCCACTGAAGCTTTCTTT	CASSADRATEAFF
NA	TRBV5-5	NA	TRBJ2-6	TGTGCCAGCAGCCTCCGGAGGGCCTCTGGGGCCAACGTCCTGACTTTC	CASSLRRASGANVLTF
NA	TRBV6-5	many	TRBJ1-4	TGTGCCAGCAGTTACTCAGGCTTGAATGAAAAACTGTTTTTT	CASSYSGLNEKLFF
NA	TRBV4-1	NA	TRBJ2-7	TGCGCCAGCAGCCAAGCCCCCTACAGGTACGAGCAGTACTTC	CASSQAPYRYEQYF
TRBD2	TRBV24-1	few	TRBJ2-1	TGTGCCACTTCGGGACTAGCGGGACGGAATGAGCAGTTCTTC	CATSGLAGRNEQFF
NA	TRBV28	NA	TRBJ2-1	TGTGCCAGCAGTGCCCCTCTGGGAGAGCAGTTCTTC	CASSAPLGEQFF
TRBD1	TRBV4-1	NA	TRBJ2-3	TGCGCCAGCAGCCAAGTGACAGGGACAGATACGCAGTATTTT	CASSQVTGTDTQYF
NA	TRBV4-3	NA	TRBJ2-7	TGCGCCAGCAGCCAAGGCCTATTAGCTGCTGTGCCCTACGAGCAGTACTTC	CASSQGLLAAVPYEQYF
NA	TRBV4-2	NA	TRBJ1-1	TGTGCCAGCAGCCAAGATTCGGGGGCCACTTTTATGAACACTGAAGCTTTCTTT	CASSQDSGATFMNTEAFF
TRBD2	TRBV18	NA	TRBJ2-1	TGTGCCAGCTCATTCTCCGGGACTAGCGCCTCCTACAATGAGCAGTTCTTC	CASSFSGTSASYNEQFF
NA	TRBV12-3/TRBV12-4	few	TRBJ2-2	TGTGCCAGCAGTTTTTCAATCGGGACATTCAACACCGGGGAGCTGTTTTTT	CASSFSIGTFNTGELFF
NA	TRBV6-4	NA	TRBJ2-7	TGTGCCTGCAGTTTACGGATGATTTTAGACAGAAATGTCTCCTACGAGCAGTACTTC	CACSLRMILDRNVSYEQYF
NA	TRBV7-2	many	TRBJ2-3	TGTGCCAGCAGCTCAAATCCGGACTCCGTTGATACGCAGTATTTT	CASSSNPDSVDTQYF
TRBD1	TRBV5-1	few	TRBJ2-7	TGCGCCAGCAGCAAGGGACAGGCTCCCTACGAGCAGTACTTC	CASSKGQAPYEQYF
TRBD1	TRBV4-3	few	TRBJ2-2	TGCGCCAGCAGCCATGGACAGGGAAGGGAGCTGTTTTTT	CASSHGQGRELFF
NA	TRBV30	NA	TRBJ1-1	TGTGCCTGGAGTCGCGGTAAAGCTTTCTTT	CAWSRGKAFF
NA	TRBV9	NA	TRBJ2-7	TGTGCCAGCAGCGTAGGGGGTGGCAGCGCTCCCTACGAGCAGTACTTC	CASSVGGGSAPYEQYF
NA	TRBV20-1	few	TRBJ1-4	TGCAGTGCTGGGAGGGGAGGCAAGGAAAAACTGTTTTTT	CSAGRGGKEKLFF
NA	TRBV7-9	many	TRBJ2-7	TGTGCCAGCCAGTCCGAGGGAGCCGAGCAGTACTTC	CASQSEGAEQYF
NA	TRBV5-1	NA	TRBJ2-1	TGCGCCAGCAGCTTGGTACTTGAGGCCTACAATGAGCAGTTCTTC	CASSLVLEAYNEQFF
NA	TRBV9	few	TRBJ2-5	TGTGCCAGCAGCGTAAGTCCCAGCCAAGAGACCCAGTACTTC	CASSVSPSQETQYF
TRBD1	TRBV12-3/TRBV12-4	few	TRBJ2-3	TGTGCCAGCAGGGAGACAGGGGGTGGCACAGATACGCAGTATTTT	CASRETGGGTDTQYF
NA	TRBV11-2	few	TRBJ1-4	TGTGCCAGCAGCTTGTTTCCGGGAGGGGAAAAACTGTTTTTT	CASSLFPGGEKLFF
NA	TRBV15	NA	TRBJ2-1	TGTGCCACCAGCAGAGCAAACCAGGGGCATGGGAATGAGCAGTTCTTC	CATSRANQGHGNEQFF
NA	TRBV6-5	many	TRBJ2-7	TGTGCCAGCACCTCTTTTTCCTACGAGCAGTACTTC	CASTSFSYEQYF